This TCR beta chain was identified during a study of persistence of HIV-infected CD4 T cells. The libraries were made with immunoSEQ version 4 in survey mode. TCRdb's table, derived via immunoSEQ multiplex PCR, lists solely in-frame clones and lacks some. There are around 20,000 clones in the sample; around 78% occur only once, and 6% to 7% lies in the top ten. The stimulus was lysate of CMV-infected fibroblasts, roughly 9.2 ug/mL. Responding CD4+ T cells were sorted by upregulation of both CD40 ligand and CD69. Undetectable plasma HIV-1 RNA below 50 copies/mL lasted at least 4 years. This clone showed up just a few times. Its cognate antigen is unknown. The CDR3 runs 13 residues. With 7 bases removed from V and 4 bases from J, the gap between germline ends came to 13 bases. CDR1 and CDR2 from the germline V gene are SNHLY and FYNNEI.

This sample comprised CD4+ T cells sorted from PBMCs after approximately 20-hour stimulation, obtained from a patient who received antiretroviral therapy. The chain is built from TRBV2 and TRBJ1-1; D remains ambiguous. This TCR derives from an adult man with HIV who was CMV-seropositive. CDR3 amino acids: CASTRTEFTEAFF. CDR3 nucleotides: TGTGCCAGCACACGCACCGAATTCACTGAAGCTTTCTTT.